Each of the 3 T cell receptor beta chains below was sequenced from the same sample in a study of T cells in Graves' hyperthyroidism and ophthalmopathy. The source material, RNA transcripts, was used to amplify TCR beta CDR3 regions. A first-round RT-PCR of the TCR CDR3 used the HTBI primer set. Via MiXCR, TCRdb re-called the multiplex PCR reads, giving one row per CDR3 protein. The sample consists of 400,000 to 600,000 distinct CDR3 sequences, 20% to 25% of them appearing once. Sequencing was done on a sample of blood. All receptors derive from a man between 18 and 35 years old with Graves' hyperthyroidism.

J is TRBJ2-7 and V is TRBV6-2 or TRBV6-3, with D hard to call. Germline V gene sequence: CDR1 MNHEY, CDR2 SVGEGT. The V and J ends lost 2 bases and 6 bases respectively, with 11 bases between them. CDR3 length: 13 residues. As DNA, the CDR3 is TGTGCCAGCAGTTACGCAGAAGGCGGCGAGCAGTACTTC. Translating it yields CASSYAEGGEQYF.

This clonotype came up many times. This chain links TRBV19 with TRBJ2-5, with TRBD2 identical over 10 bases. After removal of 5 bases from V and 4 bases from J, the junction contained 10 bases not matched to a gene. Per germline, CDR1 LNHDA and CDR2 SQIVND (reference sequence). This CDR3 has 16 amino acids. The CDR3 spells CASSAWGTSAAETQYF. DNA for the CDR3: TGTGCCAGTAGTGCCTGGGGGACTAGCGCGGCAGAGACCCAGTACTTC.

The chain recombines TRBV5-4 with TRBJ2-5, with TRBD1 matching over 7 bases. In germline, CDR1 is SGHNT, CDR2 YYREEE (reference sequence). The CDR3 spans 14 residues. V shed 9 bases, J shed 5 bases, and the junction held 13 bases outside the gene matches. Here the CDR3 DNA reads TGTGCCACCCGGACAGGTGGTCCCTCGGAGACCCAGTACTTC. It is translated as CATRTGGPSETQYF.